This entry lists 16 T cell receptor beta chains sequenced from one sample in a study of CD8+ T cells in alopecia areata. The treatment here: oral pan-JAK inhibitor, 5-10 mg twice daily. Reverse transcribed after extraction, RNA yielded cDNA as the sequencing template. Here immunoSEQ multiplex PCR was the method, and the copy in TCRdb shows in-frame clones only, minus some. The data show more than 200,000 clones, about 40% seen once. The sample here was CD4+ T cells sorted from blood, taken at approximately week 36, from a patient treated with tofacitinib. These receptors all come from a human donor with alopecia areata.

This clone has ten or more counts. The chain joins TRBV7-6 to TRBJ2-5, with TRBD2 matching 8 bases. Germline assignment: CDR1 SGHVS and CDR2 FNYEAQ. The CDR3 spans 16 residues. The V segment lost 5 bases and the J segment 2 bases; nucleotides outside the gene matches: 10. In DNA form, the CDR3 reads TGTGCCAGCAGCCCAACCTGGGCGGGAGGACAAGAGACCCAGTACTTC. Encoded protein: CASSPTWAGGQETQYF.

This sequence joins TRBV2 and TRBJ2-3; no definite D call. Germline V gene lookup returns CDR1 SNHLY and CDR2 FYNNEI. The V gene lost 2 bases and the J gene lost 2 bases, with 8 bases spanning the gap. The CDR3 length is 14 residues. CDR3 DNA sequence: TGTGCCAGCAGTGAATCACAGACCACAGATACGCAGTATTTT. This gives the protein CASSESQTTDTQYF.

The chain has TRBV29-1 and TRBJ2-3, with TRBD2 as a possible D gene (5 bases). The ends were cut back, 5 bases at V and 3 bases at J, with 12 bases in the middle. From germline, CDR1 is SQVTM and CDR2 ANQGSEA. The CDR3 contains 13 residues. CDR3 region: CSVRSKRTDTQYF. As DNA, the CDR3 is TGCAGCGTTAGATCGAAGCGGACAGATACGCAGTATTTT.

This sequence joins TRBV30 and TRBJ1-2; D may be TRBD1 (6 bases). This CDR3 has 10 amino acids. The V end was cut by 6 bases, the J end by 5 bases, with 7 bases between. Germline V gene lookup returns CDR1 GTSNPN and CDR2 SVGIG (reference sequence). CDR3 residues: CACQGYGYTF. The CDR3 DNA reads TGTGCCTGTCAGGGGTATGGCTACACCTTC. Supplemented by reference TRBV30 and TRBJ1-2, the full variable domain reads SQTIHQWPATLVQPVGSPLSLECTVEGTSNPNLYWYRQAAGRGLQLLFYSVGIGQISSEVPQNLSASRPQDRQFILSSKKLLLSDSGFYLCACQGYGYTFGSGTRLTVV.

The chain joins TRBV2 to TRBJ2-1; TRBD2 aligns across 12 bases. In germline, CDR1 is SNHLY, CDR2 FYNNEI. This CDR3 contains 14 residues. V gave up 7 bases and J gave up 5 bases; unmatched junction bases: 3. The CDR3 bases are TGTGCCAGCACTAGGACTAGCGGGAACAATGAGCAGTTCTTC. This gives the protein CASTRTSGNNEQFF.

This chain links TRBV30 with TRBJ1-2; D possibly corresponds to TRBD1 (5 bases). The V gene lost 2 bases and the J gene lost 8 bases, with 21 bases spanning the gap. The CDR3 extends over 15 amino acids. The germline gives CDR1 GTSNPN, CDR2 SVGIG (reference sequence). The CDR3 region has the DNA TGTGCCTGGAGTCACGGGGGTCGGGGGAACGGAGGCTACACCTTC. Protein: CAWSHGGRGNGGYTF. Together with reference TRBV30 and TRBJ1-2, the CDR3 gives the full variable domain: SQTIHQWPATLVQPVGSPLSLECTVEGTSNPNLYWYRQAAGRGLQLLFYSVGIGQISSEVPQNLSASRPQDRQFILSSKKLLLSDSGFYLCAWSHGGRGNGGYTFGSGTRLTVV.

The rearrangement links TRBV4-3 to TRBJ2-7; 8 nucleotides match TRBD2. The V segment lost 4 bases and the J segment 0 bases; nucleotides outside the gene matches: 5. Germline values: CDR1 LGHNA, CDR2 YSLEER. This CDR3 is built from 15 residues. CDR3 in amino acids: CASSPLAGLSYEQYF. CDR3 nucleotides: TGCGCCAGCAGCCCCCTAGCGGGCCTCTCCTACGAGCAGTACTTC.

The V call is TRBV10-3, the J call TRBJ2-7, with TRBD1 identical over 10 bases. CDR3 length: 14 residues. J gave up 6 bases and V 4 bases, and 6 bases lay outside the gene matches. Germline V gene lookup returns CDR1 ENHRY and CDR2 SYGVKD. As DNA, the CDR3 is TGTGCCATCAGTGCACGACAGGGGGCGATCGAGCAGTACTTC. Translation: CAISARQGAIEQYF.

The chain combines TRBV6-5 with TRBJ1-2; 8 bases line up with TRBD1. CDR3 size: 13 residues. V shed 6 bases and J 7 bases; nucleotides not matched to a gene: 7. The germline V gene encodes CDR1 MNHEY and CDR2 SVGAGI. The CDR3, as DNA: TGTGCCAGCAGAACGCCCAGGGGGCTTGGCTACACCTTC. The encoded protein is CASRTPRGLGYTF.

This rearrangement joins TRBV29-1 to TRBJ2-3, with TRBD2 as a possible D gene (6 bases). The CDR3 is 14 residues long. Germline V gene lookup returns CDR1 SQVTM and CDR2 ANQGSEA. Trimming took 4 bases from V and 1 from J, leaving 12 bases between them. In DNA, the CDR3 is TGCAGCGTTGCCCTGTGGGGGGGCACAGATACGCAGTATTTT. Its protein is CSVALWGGTDTQYF.

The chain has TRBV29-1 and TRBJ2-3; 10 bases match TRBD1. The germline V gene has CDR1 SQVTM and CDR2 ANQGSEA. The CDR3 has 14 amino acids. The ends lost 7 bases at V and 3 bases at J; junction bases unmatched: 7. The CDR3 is CSEKPGQGTDTQYF. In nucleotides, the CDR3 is TGCAGCGAAAAACCGGGACAGGGGACAGATACGCAGTATTTT.

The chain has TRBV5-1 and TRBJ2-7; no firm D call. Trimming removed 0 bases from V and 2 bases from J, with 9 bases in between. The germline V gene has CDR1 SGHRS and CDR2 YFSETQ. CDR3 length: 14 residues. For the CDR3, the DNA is TGCGCCAGCAGCTTGGCGCTAGAAGCCTACGAGCAGTACTTC. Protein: CASSLALEAYEQYF.

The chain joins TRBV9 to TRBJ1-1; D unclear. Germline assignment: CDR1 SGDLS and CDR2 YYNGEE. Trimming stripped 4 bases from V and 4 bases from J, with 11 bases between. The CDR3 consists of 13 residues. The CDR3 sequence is CASSPSHGTEAFF. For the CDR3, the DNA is TGTGCCAGCAGCCCAAGCCACGGCACTGAAGCTTTCTTT.

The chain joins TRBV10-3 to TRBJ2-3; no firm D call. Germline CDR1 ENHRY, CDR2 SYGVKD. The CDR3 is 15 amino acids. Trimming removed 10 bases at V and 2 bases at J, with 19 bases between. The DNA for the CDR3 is TGTGCCACCCGAAAAAGGACGTCGGACACAGATACGCAGTATTTT. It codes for CATRKRTSDTDTQYF.

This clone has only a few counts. The chain's CDR3 is CASSLAGDFNEQFF. The CDR3 region has the DNA TGTGCCAGCAGCTTAGCGGGGGATTTCAATGAGCAGTTCTTC. V gene TRBV7-8 combines with J gene TRBJ2-1; D may match TRBD1 or TRBD2 (5 bases each). Trimming took off 0 bases at V and 6 bases at J, with 9 bases between the two ends. The CDR3 has 14 residues. The V gene's germline CDR1 is SGHVS and CDR2 FQNEAQ.

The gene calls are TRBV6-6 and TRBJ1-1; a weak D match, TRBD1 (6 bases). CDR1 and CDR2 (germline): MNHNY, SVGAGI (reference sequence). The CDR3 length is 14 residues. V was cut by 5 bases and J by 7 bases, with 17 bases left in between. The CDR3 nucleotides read TGTGCCAGCAGTCAGACAGCAACAGGGAGTGAAGCTTTCTTT. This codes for CASSQTATGSEAFF.